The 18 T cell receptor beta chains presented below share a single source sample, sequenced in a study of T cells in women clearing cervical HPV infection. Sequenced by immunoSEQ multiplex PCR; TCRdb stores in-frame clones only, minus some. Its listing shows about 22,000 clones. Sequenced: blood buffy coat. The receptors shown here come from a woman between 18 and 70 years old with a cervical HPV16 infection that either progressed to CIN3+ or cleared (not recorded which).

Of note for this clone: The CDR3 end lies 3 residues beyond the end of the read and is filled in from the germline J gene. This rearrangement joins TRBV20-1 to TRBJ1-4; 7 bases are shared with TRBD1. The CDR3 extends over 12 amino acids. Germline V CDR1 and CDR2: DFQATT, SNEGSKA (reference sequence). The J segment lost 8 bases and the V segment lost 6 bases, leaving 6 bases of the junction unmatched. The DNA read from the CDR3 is TGCAGTGCCCCAGGGGGAGGGGAAAAA. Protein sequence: CSAPGGGEK. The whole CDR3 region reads CSAPGGGEKLFF.

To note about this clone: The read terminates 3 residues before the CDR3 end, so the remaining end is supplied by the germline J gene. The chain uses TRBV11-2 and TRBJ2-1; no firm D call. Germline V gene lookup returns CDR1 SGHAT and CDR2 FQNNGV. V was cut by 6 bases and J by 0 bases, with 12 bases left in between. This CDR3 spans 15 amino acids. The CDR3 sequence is CASSTSPSSYNEQFF. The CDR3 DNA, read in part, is TGTGCCAGCAGTACATCGCCGTCCTCCTACAATGAG.

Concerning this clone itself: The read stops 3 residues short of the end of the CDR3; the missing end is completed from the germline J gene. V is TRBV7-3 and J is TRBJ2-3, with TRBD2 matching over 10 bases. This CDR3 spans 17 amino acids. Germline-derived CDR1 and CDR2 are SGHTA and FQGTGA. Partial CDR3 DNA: TGTGCCAGCAGCTTAGCTGCCAGCGGGAGGGCCTATGGGACG. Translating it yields CASSLAASGRAYGT. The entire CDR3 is CASSLAASGRAYGTQYF.

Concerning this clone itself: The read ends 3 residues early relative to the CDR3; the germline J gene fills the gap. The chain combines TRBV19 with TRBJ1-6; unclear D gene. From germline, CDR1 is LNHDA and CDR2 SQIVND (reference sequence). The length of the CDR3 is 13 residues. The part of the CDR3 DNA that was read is TGTGCCAGTAGTTTTTCGGGTCTTCCGGCC. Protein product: CASSFSGLPA. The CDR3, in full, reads CASSFSGLPALHF.

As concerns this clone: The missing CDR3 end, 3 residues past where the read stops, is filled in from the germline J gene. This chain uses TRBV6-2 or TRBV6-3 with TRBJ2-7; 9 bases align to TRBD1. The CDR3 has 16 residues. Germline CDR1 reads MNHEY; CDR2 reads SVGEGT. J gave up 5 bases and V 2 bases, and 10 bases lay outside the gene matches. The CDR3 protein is CASSYPSGQGFHEQYF. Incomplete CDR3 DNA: TGTGCCAGCAGTTACCCCTCGGGACAGGGATTCCACGAG.

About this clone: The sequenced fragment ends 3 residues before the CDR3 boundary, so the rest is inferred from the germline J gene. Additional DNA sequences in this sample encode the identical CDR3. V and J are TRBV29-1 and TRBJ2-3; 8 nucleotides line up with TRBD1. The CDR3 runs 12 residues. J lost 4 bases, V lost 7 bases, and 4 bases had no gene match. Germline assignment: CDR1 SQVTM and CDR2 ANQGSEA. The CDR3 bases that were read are TGCAGCGCTGGACAGGGTCCAGATACG. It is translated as CSAGQGPDT. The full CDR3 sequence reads CSAGQGPDTQYF.

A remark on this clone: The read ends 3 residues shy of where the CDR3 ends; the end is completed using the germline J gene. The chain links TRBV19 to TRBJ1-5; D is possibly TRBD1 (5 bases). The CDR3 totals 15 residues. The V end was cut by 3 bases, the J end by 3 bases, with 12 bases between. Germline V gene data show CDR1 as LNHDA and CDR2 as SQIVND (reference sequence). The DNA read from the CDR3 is TGTGCCAGTAGTATTAGGGGCAGTTCCAATCAGCCC. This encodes CASSIRGSSNQP. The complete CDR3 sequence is CASSIRGSSNQPQHF.

CDR3: CASSLYHRGVYEQYF. The covered CDR3 bases are TGTGCCAGCAGCCTCTACCACAGGGGGGTTTACGAG. The V gene is TRBV27, the J gene TRBJ2-7, with 8 positions matching TRBD1. The CDR3 end is not reached by the read, which stops 3 residues before it; the germline J gene fills it in. The V segment lost 6 bases and the J segment 4 bases; nucleotides outside the gene matches: 11. CDR3 size: 15 residues. The germline CDR1 and CDR2 sequences are MNHEY and SMNVEV (reference sequence).

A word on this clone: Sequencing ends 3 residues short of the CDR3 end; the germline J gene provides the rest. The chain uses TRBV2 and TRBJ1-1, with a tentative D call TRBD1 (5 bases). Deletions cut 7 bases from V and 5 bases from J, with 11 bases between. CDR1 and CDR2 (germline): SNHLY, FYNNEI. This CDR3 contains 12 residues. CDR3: CASTRQITEAFF. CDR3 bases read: TGTGCCAGCACCCGACAGATTACTGAA.

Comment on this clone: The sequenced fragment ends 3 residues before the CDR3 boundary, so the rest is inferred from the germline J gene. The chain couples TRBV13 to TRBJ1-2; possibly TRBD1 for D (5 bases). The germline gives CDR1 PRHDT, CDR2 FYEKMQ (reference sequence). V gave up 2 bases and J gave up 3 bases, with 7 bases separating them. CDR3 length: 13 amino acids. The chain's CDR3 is CASSLRGHYGYTF. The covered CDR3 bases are TGTGCCAGCAGCTTAAGGGGTCACTATGGC.

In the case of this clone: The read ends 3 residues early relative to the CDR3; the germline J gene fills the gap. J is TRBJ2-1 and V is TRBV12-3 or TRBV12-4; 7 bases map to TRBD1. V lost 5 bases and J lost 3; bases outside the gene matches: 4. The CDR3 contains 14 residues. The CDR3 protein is CASSATGNYNEQFF. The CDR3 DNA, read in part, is TGTGCCAGCAGTGCGACAGGGAACTACAATGAG.

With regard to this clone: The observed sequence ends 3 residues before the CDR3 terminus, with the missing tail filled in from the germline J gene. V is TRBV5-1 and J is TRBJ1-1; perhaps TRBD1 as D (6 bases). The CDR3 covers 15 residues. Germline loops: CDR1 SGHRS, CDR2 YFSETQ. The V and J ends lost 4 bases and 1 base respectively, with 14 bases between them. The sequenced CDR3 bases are TGCGCCAGCAGCCCCCGGGGACACTCGAACACTGAA. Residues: CASSPRGHSNTE. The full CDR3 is CASSPRGHSNTEAFF. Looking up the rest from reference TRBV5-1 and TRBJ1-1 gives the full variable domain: KAGVTQTPRYLIKTRGQQVTLSCSPISGHRSVSWYQQTPGQGLQFLFEYFSETQRNKGNFPGRFSGRQFSNSRSEMNVSTLELGDSALYLCASSPRGHSNTEAFFGQGTRLTVV.

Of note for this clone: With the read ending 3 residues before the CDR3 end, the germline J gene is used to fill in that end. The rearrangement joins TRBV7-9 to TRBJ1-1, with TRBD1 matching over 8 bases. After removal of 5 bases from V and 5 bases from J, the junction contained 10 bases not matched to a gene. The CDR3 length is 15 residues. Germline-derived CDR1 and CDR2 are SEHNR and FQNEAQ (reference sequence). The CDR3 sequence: CASSPGQGGWTEAFF. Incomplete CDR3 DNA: TGTGCCAGCAGCCCAGGACAGGGTGGATGGACTGAA.

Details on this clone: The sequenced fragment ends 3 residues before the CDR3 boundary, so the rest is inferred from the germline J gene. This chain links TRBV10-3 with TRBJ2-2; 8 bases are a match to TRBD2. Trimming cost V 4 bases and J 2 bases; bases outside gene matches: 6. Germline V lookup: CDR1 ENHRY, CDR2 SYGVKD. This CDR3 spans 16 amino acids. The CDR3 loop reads CAISGREASNTGELFF. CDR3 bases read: TGTGCCATCAGTGGGCGGGAGGCGAGTAACACCGGGGAG.

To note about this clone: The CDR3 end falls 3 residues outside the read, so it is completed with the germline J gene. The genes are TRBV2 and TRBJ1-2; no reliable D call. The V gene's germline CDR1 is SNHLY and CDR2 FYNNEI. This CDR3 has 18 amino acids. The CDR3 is CASSGGLAGGGITDTYTF. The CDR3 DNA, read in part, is TGTGCCAGCAGTGGTGGACTAGCGGGAGGTGGGATCACAGATACC.

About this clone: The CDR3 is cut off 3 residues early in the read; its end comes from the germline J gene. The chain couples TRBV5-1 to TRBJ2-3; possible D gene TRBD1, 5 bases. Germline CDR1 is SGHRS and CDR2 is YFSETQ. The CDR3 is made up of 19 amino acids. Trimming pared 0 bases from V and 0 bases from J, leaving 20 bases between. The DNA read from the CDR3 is TGCGCCAGCAGCTTGGAGGGGTCTCAGATACCATCTAGCACAGATACG. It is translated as CASSLEGSQIPSSTDT. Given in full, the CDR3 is CASSLEGSQIPSSTDTQYF.

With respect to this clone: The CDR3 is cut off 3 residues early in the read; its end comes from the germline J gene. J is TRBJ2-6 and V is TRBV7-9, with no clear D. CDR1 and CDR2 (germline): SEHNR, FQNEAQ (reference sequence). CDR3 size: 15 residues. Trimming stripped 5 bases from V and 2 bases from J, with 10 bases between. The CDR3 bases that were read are TGTGCCAGCAGCCACAGTACGACTGGGGCCAACGTC. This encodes CASSHSTTGANV. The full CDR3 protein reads CASSHSTTGANVLTF.

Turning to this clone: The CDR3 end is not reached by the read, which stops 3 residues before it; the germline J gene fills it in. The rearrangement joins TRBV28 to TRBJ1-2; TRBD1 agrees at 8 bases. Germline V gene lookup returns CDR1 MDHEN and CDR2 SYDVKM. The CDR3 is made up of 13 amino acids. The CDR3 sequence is CASSSQGAGGYTF. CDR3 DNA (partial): TGTGCCAGCAGTTCCCAGGGGGCTGGCGGC.